The 20 T cell receptor beta chains in this list originate from one sample, sequenced in a study of T-cell memory formation after mild COVID-19. TCRdb re-called the 5' RACE reads through MiXCR, storing one row per CDR3 protein. The sample holds 450,000 to 650,000 distinct CDR3 sequences, approximately 19% seen once. The sequencing input was PBMCs or a T cell subset sorted from them (not recorded which). These receptors came from an adult woman who had mild COVID-19 (a few samples of this study predate the infection). Cell type and time point are not known.

This clonotype was seen a few times. V usage is TRBV6-2 or TRBV6-3 and J usage is TRBJ2-4, with D unclear. Germline V gene data show CDR1 as MNHEY and CDR2 as SVGEGT. Trimming took 1 base from V and 6 from J, leaving 1 base between them. The CDR3 is made up of 11 amino acids. CDR3 sequence: CASSYLNIQYF. The CDR3 nucleotides are TGTGCCAGCAGTTACTTAAACATTCAGTACTTC.

There are a few counts of this clonotype. The V and J genes are TRBV12-3 or TRBV12-4 and TRBJ2-1; D might be TRBD2 (5 bases). The CDR3 extends over 15 amino acids. V lost 6 bases and J 0 bases, leaving 12 bases between the germline ends. CDR3 region: CASRGDGDSYNEQFF. The CDR3 coding sequence is TGTGCCAGCAGGGGAGACGGTGACTCCTACAATGAGCAGTTCTTC.

This clonotype was seen only a few times. The chain combines TRBV5-1 with TRBJ2-5; D is possibly TRBD2 (6 bases). The germline CDR1 and CDR2 sequences are SGHRS and YFSETQ. Trimming cost V 6 bases and J 2 bases, with 17 bases left between them. The CDR3 contains 15 residues. The CDR3 region is CASTPTGGTQETQYF. As DNA, the CDR3 is TGCGCCAGCACCCCGACTGGCGGGACGCAAGAGACCCAGTACTTC.

This sequence joins TRBV9 and TRBJ2-1, with 11 bases fitting TRBD2. The CDR3 loop spans 14 amino acids. The junction had 5 bases not matched to a gene; V was cut back by 2 bases and J by 10 bases. Germline lookup yields CDR1 SGDLS and CDR2 YYNGEE. The CDR3 loop reads CASSVGLAVREQFF. The CDR3 DNA follows: TGTGCCAGCAGCGTGGGACTAGCGGTTAGGGAGCAGTTCTTC.

The chain links TRBV2 to TRBJ2-7, with TRBD1 matching over 8 bases. Unmatched junction bases numbered 4, after V lost 3 bases and J lost 0 bases. CDR1 SNHLY and CDR2 FYNNEI come from the germline V gene. This CDR3 has 15 amino acids. CDR3 bases: TGTGCCAGCAGTGAGGACAGGGCAATCTCCTACGAGCAGTACTTC. It translates to CASSEDRAISYEQYF. Together with reference TRBV2 and TRBJ2-7, the CDR3 gives the full variable domain: EPEVTQTPSHQVTQMGQEVILRCVPISNHLYFYWYRQILGQKVEFLVSFYNNEISEKSEIFDDQFSVERPDGSNFTLKIRSTKLEDSAMYFCASSEDRAISYEQYFGPGTRLTVT.

This clonotype showed up just a few times. The chain's CDR3 is CASSLTGVEQYF. Written as DNA, the CDR3 is TGTGCCAGCAGCCTGACAGGGGTCGAGCAGTACTTC. This sequence joins TRBV5-6 and TRBJ2-7; TRBD1 agrees at 8 bases. J lost 6 bases, V lost 4 bases, and 3 bases had no gene match. The CDR3 spans 12 residues. Germline V gene sequence: CDR1 SGHDT, CDR2 YYEEEE.

This clonotype was counted only a few times. A junction end diverges from the germline sequence, so it may reflect a read error. This chain connects TRBV28 to TRBJ2-2; D may correspond to TRBD1 or TRBD2 (5 bases each). Germline lookup yields CDR1 MDHEN and CDR2 SYDVKM. This CDR3 is built from 17 residues. CDR3 nucleotide sequence: TGTGCCAGCAGCTTATCACGGGGCCTTGTTGGGGCCGGGGAGCTGTTTTTT. Its translation is CASSLSRGLVGAGELFF.

The V call is TRBV20-1, the J call TRBJ2-1; 11 bases fit TRBD2. In germline, CDR1 is DFQATT, CDR2 SNEGSKA (reference sequence). The CDR3 sequence is 15 residues long. V trimming: 5 bases; J trimming: 4 bases; junction bases outside the gene matches: 7. The CDR3 spells CSARLAGIEYNEQFF. In nucleotides, the CDR3 is TGCAGTGCTCGACTAGCGGGAATCGAATACAATGAGCAGTTCTTC.

This sequence joins TRBV10-3 and TRBJ2-1, with D unresolved. V gave up 2 bases and J gave up 13 bases, with 12 bases separating them. Germline V gives CDR1 ENHRY, CDR2 SYGVKD. This CDR3 contains 12 residues. The CDR3 here is CAISEVENSQFF. In DNA form, the CDR3 reads TGTGCCATCAGTGAGGTGGAGAACAGCCAGTTCTTC.

This chain connects TRBV5-1 to TRBJ1-2, with D uncertain. This CDR3 spans 15 amino acids. V shed 0 bases and J shed 4 bases, with 13 bases lying between them. The germline CDR1 and CDR2 sequences are SGHRS and YFSETQ. This chain's CDR3 is CASSLEGRASYGYTF. The DNA for the CDR3 is TGCGCCAGCAGCTTGGAGGGTAGGGCGAGCTATGGCTACACCTTC.

This clonotype has just a few counts. The chain combines TRBV9 with TRBJ2-1, with 10 nucleotides matching TRBD2. The CDR3 sequence is 15 residues long. The germline V gene encodes CDR1 SGDLS and CDR2 YYNGEE. The V segment lost 0 bases and the J segment 8 bases; nucleotides outside the gene matches: 5. The CDR3 DNA reads as TGTGCCAGCAGCGTAGGGCTAGCGGGGGTACATGAGCAGTTCTTC. Translated: CASSVGLAGVHEQFF.

This chain connects TRBV12-3 or TRBV12-4 to TRBJ1-1; D is unresolved. Deletions cut 8 bases from V and 1 base from J, with 11 bases between. The CDR3 covers 13 residues. DNA of the CDR3: TGTGCCAGCCGCCTAGGAGGGAACACTGAAGCTTTCTTT. It specifies CASRLGGNTEAFF.

This clonotype was counted between two and nine times. The CDR3 sequence is CSASGPRKETQYF. CDR3 bases: TGCAGTGCTAGTGGGCCGAGAAAAGAGACCCAGTACTTC. The chain has TRBV20-1 and TRBJ2-5; D gene uncertain. The CDR3 is made up of 13 amino acids. Germline loops: CDR1 DFQATT, CDR2 SNEGSKA (reference sequence). The ends were cut back, 3 bases at V and 3 bases at J, with 11 bases in the middle.

In its sample, this clonotype was seen many times. V usage is TRBV12-3 or TRBV12-4 and J usage is TRBJ2-3; D gene uncertain. The CDR3 sequence is 16 residues long. V was trimmed by 4 bases and J by 0 bases, leaving 14 bases between them. CDR3 sequence reads: CASSSNRKASTDTQYF. CDR3 nucleotides: TGTGCCAGCAGTTCCAATAGGAAAGCTAGCACAGATACGCAGTATTTT.

The gene calls are TRBV28 and TRBJ1-5, with D possibly matching TRBD1 (5 bases). The CDR3 has 14 amino acids. Germline lookup yields CDR1 MDHEN and CDR2 SYDVKM. The V end lost 9 bases, the J end lost 7 bases, and 19 bases lay between the germline ends. CDR3 coding DNA: TGTGCCAGTGGGATGGACAAAGCAAAACAGCCCCAGCATTTT. Its protein product is CASGMDKAKQPQHF.

This clonotype was observed a handful of times. The chain is built from TRBV13 and TRBJ2-3; 12 bases are a match to TRBD2. Per germline, CDR1 PRHDT and CDR2 FYEKMQ (reference sequence). There are 21 residues in the CDR3. The V and J ends lost 3 bases and 3 bases, in that order; junction bases with no gene match: 19. CDR3 DNA sequence: TGTGCCAGCAGCTTGTGGGGAACGACTAGCGGGAGCCGGTATGGAACAGATACGCAGTATTTT. This sequence encodes CASSLWGTTSGSRYGTDTQYF.

This clonotype was counted a few times. In nucleotides, the CDR3 is TGTGCCAGCAGACCCCTCAACACCGGGGAGCTGTTTTTT. The encoded protein is CASRPLNTGELFF. V and J are TRBV7-8 and TRBJ2-2; unclear D gene. The CDR3 contains 13 residues. Trimming left V 6 bases short and J 2 bases short, with 7 bases between. CDR1 is SGHVS and CDR2 is FQNEAQ in the germline V gene.

This clonotype showed up many times. The genes are TRBV4-2 and TRBJ2-7, with D possibly being TRBD2 (6 bases). CDR3 length equals 15 residues. Germline V gene data show CDR1 as LGHNA and CDR2 as YNFKEQ. The ends were cut back, 0 bases at V and 0 bases at J, with 9 bases in the middle. The DNA for the CDR3 is TGTGCCAGCAGCCAAGAACGGAGGGGCTCCTACGAGCAGTACTTC. The encoded protein is CASSQERRGSYEQYF.

This clonotype was observed a handful of times. This chain links TRBV18 with TRBJ1-3; no clear D. In germline, CDR1 is KGHSH, CDR2 LQKENI. V was pared by 3 bases and J by 0 bases, with 6 bases between. The CDR3 contains 14 residues. The CDR3 region is CASSPPASGNTIYF. CDR3 nucleotide sequence: TGTGCCAGCTCACCCCCAGCCTCTGGAAACACCATATATTTT.

This clonotype was counted only a few times. The V and J genes are TRBV5-1 and TRBJ2-3; D might be TRBD1 or TRBD2, each matching 5 bases. CDR1 is SGHRS and CDR2 is YFSETQ in the germline V gene. V lost 7 bases, J lost 2 bases, and 8 bases lay in between. The CDR3 loop spans 12 amino acids. CDR3 in amino acids: CASGDHTDTQYF. Here the CDR3 DNA reads TGCGCCAGCGGGGACCACACAGATACGCAGTATTTT. The whole variable domain, remainder taken from reference TRBV5-1 and TRBJ2-3, is KAGVTQTPRYLIKTRGQQVTLSCSPISGHRSVSWYQQTPGQGLQFLFEYFSETQRNKGNFPGRFSGRQFSNSRSEMNVSTLELGDSALYLCASGDHTDTQYFGPGTRLTVL.